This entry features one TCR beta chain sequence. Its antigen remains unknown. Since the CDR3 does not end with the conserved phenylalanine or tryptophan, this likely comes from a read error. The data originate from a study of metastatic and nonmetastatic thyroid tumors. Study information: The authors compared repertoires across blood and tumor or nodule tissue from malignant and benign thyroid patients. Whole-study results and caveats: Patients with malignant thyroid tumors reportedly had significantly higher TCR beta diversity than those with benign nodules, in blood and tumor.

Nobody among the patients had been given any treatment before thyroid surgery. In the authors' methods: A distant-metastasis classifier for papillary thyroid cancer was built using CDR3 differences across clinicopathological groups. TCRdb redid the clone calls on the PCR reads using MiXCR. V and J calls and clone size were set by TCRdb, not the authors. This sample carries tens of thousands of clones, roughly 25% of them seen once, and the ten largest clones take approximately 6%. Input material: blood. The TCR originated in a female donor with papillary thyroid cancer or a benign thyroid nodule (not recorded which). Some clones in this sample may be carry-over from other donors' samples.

The CDR3 nucleotides read TGCAGTGCTAGCAGGCGGGAGGGTGCCGAGCAGTACCTC. Translating gives CSASRREGAEQYL. The chain has TRBV20-1 and TRBJ2-7; TRBD2 aligns across 9 bases. Germline CDR1 is DFQATT and CDR2 is SNEGSKA (reference sequence). V trimming: 3 bases; J trimming: 6 bases; junction bases outside the gene matches: 6. The CDR3 is made up of 13 amino acids.